A selection of T cell receptor beta chains follows, all from one sample in a study of CD8 T cells in ankylosing spondylitis. In TCRdb, the 5' RACE reads were re-called with MiXCR into one record per CDR3 protein. The sample carries about 160,000 distinct CDR3 sequences, around 19% recorded once. Sequenced sample: blood, either unsorted or a sorted T cell fraction (not recorded which). The receptors originated from a male donor with ankylosing spondylitis or in good health (not recorded which). The CDR3 runs from the conserved cysteine through the conserved F or W. D genes are given only for firm matches. A clone size is listed for some rows: how often the clone was seen (once, few, many), or a class if it is expanded.

>TRBV5-1|TRBD1|17|many|TRBJ2-7
CASSLGAGTGFPYEQYF
TGCGCCAGCAGCTTGGGGGCAGGGACAGGGTTTCCCTACGAGCAGTACTTC
>TRBV3-1|NA|14|many|TRBJ1-1
CASSQARVHTEAFF
TGTGCCAGCAGCCAAGCACGGGTCCACACTGAAGCTTTCTTT
>TRBV9|NA|12|many|TRBJ2-1
CASSVIGTEQFF
TGTGCCAGCAGCGTAATCGGAACTGAGCAGTTCTTC
>TRBV29-1|NA|15|few|TRBJ2-3
CSVTGDGRGTDTQYF
TGCAGCGTTACCGGGGACGGACGGGGCACAGATACGCAGTATTTT
>TRBV24-1|NA|14|NA|TRBJ2-6
CATSDVSGANVLTF
TGTGCCACCAGTGACGTCTCTGGGGCCAACGTCCTGACTTTC
>TRBV9|NA|16|few|TRBJ2-2
CASSSTANSRTGELFF
TGTGCCAGCAGCTCAACGGCTAACAGCCGGACCGGGGAGCTGTTTTTT
>TRBV12-3/TRBV12-4|NA|15|few|TRBJ2-7
CASRATGTPTHEQYF
TGTGCCAGCAGGGCCACAGGGACCCCTACCCACGAGCAGTACTTC
>TRBV11-1|TRBD2|14|few|TRBJ2-1
CASSLRGAYNEQFF
TGTGCCAGCAGCTTACGGGGGGCCTACAATGAGCAGTTCTTC
>TRBV5-1|NA|11|NA|TRBJ2-2
CASSLDRRLFF
TGCGCCAGCAGCTTGGACAGGAGGCTGTTTTTT
>TRBV4-1|NA|16|NA|TRBJ1-4
CASSQDLGGTNEKLFF
TGCGCCAGCAGCCAAGATCTGGGGGGCACTAATGAAAAACTGTTTTTT
>TRBV11-2|NA|14|NA|TRBJ2-2
CATLGSRYTGELFF
TGTGCCACCCTCGGGAGCAGATACACCGGGGAGCTGTTTTTT
>TRBV20-1|NA|16|NA|TRBJ2-1
CCARDRGRVPYNEQFF
TGCTGTGCTAGAGATCGCGGTCGGGTTCCCTACAATGAGCAGTTCTTC
>TRBV4-1|NA|13|NA|TRBJ1-2
CASSQALGRPYTF
TGCGCCAGCAGCCAAGCATTAGGGCGACCCTACACCTTC
>TRBV5-1|NA|15|many|TRBJ2-7
CASSLREREAYEQYF
TGCGCCAGCAGCTTGAGGGAAAGGGAAGCCTACGAGCAGTACTTC
>TRBV7-9|NA|14|few|TRBJ2-4
CASSLDQGRDIQYF
TGTGCCAGCAGCTTAGATCAGGGAAGGGACATTCAGTACTTC
>TRBV29-1|TRBD2|13|NA|TRBJ2-1
CSVGTSGSTEQFF
TGCAGCGTTGGGACTAGCGGGAGTACTGAGCAGTTCTTC
>TRBV28|NA|18|few|TRBJ2-3
CASVPASGSGLPADTQYF
TGTGCCAGCGTTCCAGCTTCGGGAAGCGGGTTACCGGCAGATACGCAGTATTTT
>TRBV20-1|NA|13|many|TRBJ2-7
CSARSSSPHEQYF
TGCAGTGCTAGAAGTAGTAGCCCCCACGAGCAGTACTTC
>TRBV27|TRBD2|17|once|TRBJ2-3
CASSVITSGRAPDTQYF
TGTGCCAGCAGTGTAATAACTAGCGGGAGGGCCCCAGATACGCAGTATTTT
>TRBV11-2|NA|16|few|TRBJ2-1
CASSLRAITGRNEQFF
TGTGCCAGCAGCTTAAGGGCAATAACAGGGCGCAATGAGCAGTTCTTC
>TRBV20-1|TRBD2|15|many|TRBJ2-3
CSASPSGRGTDTQYF
TGCAGTGCTAGCCCTAGCGGGAGGGGAACAGATACGCAGTATTTT
>TRBV4-2|TRBD2|17|many|TRBJ2-2
CASSQEGLAGLAGELFF
TGTGCCAGCAGCCAAGAGGGACTAGCGGGATTGGCCGGGGAGCTGTTTTTT
>TRBV12-3/TRBV12-4|NA|13|NA|TRBJ1-2
CASSLWGEDGYTF
TGTGCCAGCAGTTTATGGGGGGAAGATGGCTACACCTTC
>TRBV2|NA|15|many|TRBJ2-5
CASSSVQSLGQPQYF
TGTGCCAGCAGTTCCGTGCAGTCCTTGGGCCAACCCCAGTACTTC
>TRBV5-5|NA|11|many|TRBJ2-7
CASSLIYEQYF
TGTGCCAGCAGCTTAATCTACGAGCAGTACTTC
>TRBV7-9|TRBD1|14|NA|TRBJ2-7
CASSPRDRNYEQYF
TGTGCCAGCAGCCCCCGGGACAGGAACTACGAGCAGTACTTC
>TRBV24-1|NA|16|NA|TRBJ2-3
CATSDRGGPSTDTQYF
TGTGCCACCAGTGATCGTGGGGGGCCTAGCACAGATACGCAGTATTTT
>TRBV29-1|NA|14|many|TRBJ2-1
CSVPAQGGYNEQFF
TGCAGCGTTCCCGCCCAGGGGGGATACAATGAGCAGTTCTTC
>TRBV20-1|NA|12|few|TRBJ2-3
CSASHSTDTQYF
TGCAGTGCTAGCCACAGCACAGATACGCAGTATTTT
>TRBV14|NA|14|NA|TRBJ1-6
CASSQDLRNSPLHF
TGTGCCAGCAGCCAAGACTTACGGAATTCACCCCTCCACTTT